The next 30 T cell receptor beta chains were all read from a single sample in a study of T-cell reconstitution after alpha-beta-depleted transplantation in children. The TCRbeta library was prepared with unique molecular identifiers. TCRdb re-called the PCR reads through MiXCR, storing one row per CDR3 protein. Among about 460,000 distinct CDR3 sequences listed, about 10% were seen once. Sequencing used PBMCs, obtained before TCRalphabeta/CD19-depleted stem cell transplant. All receptors derive from a child aged 2 to 10 with inherited bone marrow failure, due to receive a stem cell transplant.

This clonotype was counted at least ten times. The rearrangement joins TRBV10-3 to TRBJ1-3, with D possibly TRBD1 on 6 matching bases. The CDR3 spans 14 residues. Germline V CDR1 and CDR2: ENHRY, SYGVKD. The ends were cut back, 8 bases at V and 4 bases at J, with 15 bases in the middle. In DNA form, the CDR3 reads TGTGCCATCGGAGACCAGGGGTCCGGAAACACCATATATTTT. Translating it yields CAIGDQGSGNTIYF.

This clonotype was recorded many times. The chain carries TRBV27 and TRBJ1-4; a weak D match, TRBD1 (5 bases). The CDR3 has 13 residues. CDR1 MNHEY and CDR2 SMNVEV come from the germline V gene (reference sequence). V lost 5 bases, J lost 8 bases, and 12 bases lay in between. Here the CDR3 reads CASSPGTVEKLFF. The DNA for the CDR3 is TGTGCCAGCAGTCCGGGGACCGTAGAAAAACTGTTTTTT.

This clonotype has ten or more counts. V usage is TRBV5-1 and J usage is TRBJ2-3; D remains ambiguous. Looked up from germline, CDR1 is SGHRS and CDR2 is YFSETQ. V was clipped by 4 bases and J by 2 bases, with 8 bases between them. CDR3 size: 13 residues. As DNA, the CDR3 is TGCGCCAGCAGCCGAGACATCACAGATACGCAGTATTTT. Protein: CASSRDITDTQYF.

The J gene is TRBJ2-7, the V gene TRBV5-1; D unresolved. The V gene lost 3 bases and the J gene lost 0 bases, with 13 bases spanning the gap. This CDR3 spans 15 amino acids. The germline CDR1 and CDR2 sequences are SGHRS and YFSETQ. The CDR3: CASSSGPSSSYEQYF. CDR3 coding DNA: TGCGCCAGCAGCTCAGGACCATCGAGCTCCTACGAGCAGTACTTC.

This clonotype was observed at least ten times. V and J are TRBV27 and TRBJ2-3; the D is unclear. The germline gives CDR1 MNHEY, CDR2 SMNVEV (reference sequence). The CDR3 is 13 amino acids. Trimming removed 5 bases at V and 2 bases at J, with 8 bases between. CDR3: CASSPRTTDTQYF. The CDR3 DNA is TGTGCCAGCAGTCCCCGGACCACAGATACGCAGTATTTT.

As to this clonotype: The junction differs from germline at one of its ends, possibly a read error. Written as DNA, the CDR3 is TGCAGCGTTGAGGGGCCTGGGTCCAACGTCCTGACTTTC. This gives the protein CSVEGPGSNVLTF. The chain combines TRBV29-1 with TRBJ2-6; D is possibly TRBD1 (5 bases). This CDR3 is 13 amino acids long. The germline CDR1 and CDR2 sequences are SQVTM and ANQGSEA.

CDR3 in amino acids: CASSFLGTSNTEAFF. The CDR3, as DNA: TGTGCCAGCAGCTTTCTCGGGACATCGAACACTGAAGCTTTCTTT. The J gene is TRBJ1-1, the V gene TRBV7-2; maybe TRBD1 (6 bases). V shed 3 bases and J shed 1 base, with 12 bases lying between them. Germline-derived CDR1 and CDR2 are SGHTA and FQGNSA. This CDR3 contains 15 residues.

Comments on this clonotype: A clone one base away is much larger, so this may be a read error. This chain connects TRBV4-3 to TRBJ2-3, with D tentatively TRBD2 (6 bases). V was pared by 1 base and J by 6 bases, with 11 bases between. This CDR3 spans 14 amino acids. The V gene's germline CDR1 is LGHNA and CDR2 YSLEER. CDR3 nucleotide sequence: TGCGCCAGCAGCCAAGTAACGGGAGAGGATACGCAGTATTTT. This translates into CASSQVTGEDTQYF.

This clonotype was counted between two and nine times. This chain joins TRBV5-1 and TRBJ2-7; D is perhaps TRBD2 (6 bases). V gave up 3 bases and J gave up 7 bases, with 20 bases separating them. The CDR3 is made up of 15 amino acids. From germline, CDR1 is SGHRS and CDR2 YFSETQ. The CDR3: CASSSDRDSLGEQYF. CDR3 nucleotide sequence: TGCGCCAGCAGCTCCGACCGGGACTCCCTCGGGGAGCAGTACTTC.

With respect to this clonotype: One base away lies a much larger clone, so this may be a sequencing read error. The V call is TRBV5-1, the J call TRBJ2-3; D remains ambiguous. CDR1 and CDR2 from the germline V gene are SGHRS and YFSETQ. The CDR3 contains 13 residues. CDR3 sequence: CASSRVPTDTRYF. Written as DNA, the CDR3 is TGCGCCAGCAGCAGAGTTCCCACAGATACGCGGTATTTT.

This clonotype was picked up many times. The rearrangement uses TRBV7-9 and TRBJ2-2, with D possibly matching TRBD1 (6 bases). Germline CDR1 reads SEHNR; CDR2 reads FQNEAQ (reference sequence). The length of the CDR3 is 16 residues. With 2 bases removed from V and 4 bases from J, the gap between germline ends came to 14 bases. DNA of the CDR3: TGTGCCAGCAGCTTACCCTCGGGACACCCCACCGGGGAGCTGTTTTTT. It specifies CASSLPSGHPTGELFF. The variable domain in full, with the rest retrieved from reference TRBV7-9 and TRBJ2-2, is DTGVSQNPRHKITKRGQNVTFRCDPISEHNRLYWYRQTLGQGPEFLTYFQNEAQLEKSRLLSDRFSAERPKGSFSTLEIQRTEQGDSAMYLCASSLPSGHPTGELFFGEGSRLTVL.

Ten or more counts support this clonotype. The chain has TRBV29-1 and TRBJ2-2; D perhaps matches TRBD2 (6 bases). The CDR3 has 16 amino acids. CDR1 is SQVTM and CDR2 is ANQGSEA in the germline V gene. Trimming left V 1 base short and J 6 bases short, with 18 bases between. CDR3 nucleotides: TGCAGCGTTGAAGCGGAGGGCATCACAGGCGCCGGGGAGCTGTTTTTT. Translated, it gives CSVEAEGITGAGELFF.

This clonotype has at least ten counts. The chain couples TRBV6-2 or TRBV6-3 to TRBJ2-6; D uncertain. Trimming left V 6 bases short and J 0 bases short, with 6 bases between. Per the germline V gene, CDR1 is MNHEY and CDR2 is SVGEGT. This CDR3 spans 14 amino acids. The CDR3 reads CASSAPSGANVLTF. CDR3 nucleotide sequence: TGTGCCAGCAGCGCGCCCTCTGGGGCCAACGTCCTGACTTTC.

CDR3 protein: CSVEGLADSYNEQFF. The CDR3 DNA reads as TGCAGCGTTGAAGGGCTAGCGGACTCCTACAATGAGCAGTTCTTC. V usage is TRBV29-1 and J usage is TRBJ2-1; TRBD2 matches 7 bases. Germline V gene sequence: CDR1 SQVTM, CDR2 ANQGSEA. The trim removed 1 base at V and 0 bases at J, leaving 3 bases unmatched. This CDR3 has 15 residues.

In its sample, this clonotype was seen many times. The gene calls are TRBV20-1 and TRBJ2-3; possibly TRBD2 for D (6 bases). Germline V gene data show CDR1 as DFQATT and CDR2 as SNEGSKA (reference sequence). The CDR3 runs to 15 residues. V shed 5 bases and J shed 2 bases, with 17 bases lying between them. CDR3 sequence reads: CSAQRTNSLTDTQYF. The CDR3 DNA follows: TGCAGTGCTCAGAGGACTAACAGCCTCACAGATACGCAGTATTTT.

The chain carries TRBV6-5 and TRBJ1-6; a possible D gene is TRBD1 (6 bases). The germline V gene has CDR1 MNHEY and CDR2 SVGAGI. Trimming removed 2 bases from V and 8 bases from J, with 10 bases in between. This CDR3 comprises 14 residues. This CDR3 is CASSYNRAYSPLHF. In nucleotides, the CDR3 is TGTGCCAGCAGTTACAACAGGGCCTATTCACCCCTCCACTTT.

This clonotype has only a few counts. CDR3 region: CASSPKWTDQPQHF. DNA of the CDR3: TGTGCCAGCTCACCAAAATGGACAGATCAGCCCCAGCATTTT. The J gene is TRBJ1-5, the V gene TRBV18; a weak D match, TRBD1 (6 bases). The CDR3 is 14 residues long. CDR1 and CDR2 (germline): KGHSH, LQKENI. The V and J ends lost 2 bases and 5 bases respectively, with 10 bases between them. Drawing the rest from reference TRBV18 and TRBJ1-5, the complete variable domain is NAGVMQNPRHLVRRRGQEARLRCSPMKGHSHVYWYRQLPEEGLKFMVYLQKENIIDESGMPKERFSAEFPKEGPSILRIQQVVRGDSAAYFCASSPKWTDQPQHFGDGTRLSIL.

V gene TRBV11-2 combines with J gene TRBJ2-3, with D maybe TRBD2 (5 bases). Germline CDR1 is SGHAT and CDR2 is FQNNGV. This CDR3 has 16 amino acids. V gave up 0 bases and J gave up 3 bases, with 13 bases separating them. CDR3 nucleotide sequence: TGTGCCAGCAGCTTAGATCCTACGGAGCGGACAGATACGCAGTATTTT. Protein: CASSLDPTERTDTQYF. The full variable domain, its missing parts supplied by reference TRBV11-2 and TRBJ2-3, is EAGVAQSPRYKIIEKRQSVAFWCNPISGHATLYWYQQILGQGPKLLIQFQNNGVVDDSQLPKDRFSAERLKGVDSTLKIQPAKLEDSAVYLCASSLDPTERTDTQYFGPGTRLTVL.

This clonotype was observed at least ten times. The gene calls are TRBV20-1 and TRBJ1-6; D may be TRBD1 (5 bases). The germline V and J ends were trimmed by 3 bases and 8 bases, with 14 bases remaining between them. CDR1 and CDR2 (germline): DFQATT, SNEGSKA (reference sequence). The CDR3 sequence is 14 residues long. CDR3 sequence (DNA): TGCAGTGCTAGCGCCGGGACCGAGGATTCACCCCTCCACTTT. Translation gives CSASAGTEDSPLHF.

The chain employs TRBV6-5 and TRBJ2-7; D is unresolved. Germline V gene data show CDR1 as MNHEY and CDR2 as SVGAGI. Between the trimmed V and J ends, which lost 0 bases and 4 bases, there was a span of 10 bases. The CDR3 spans 14 residues. CDR3 amino acids: CASSYSQVRYEQYF. The CDR3 bases are TGTGCCAGCAGTTACTCCCAGGTTCGGTACGAGCAGTACTTC.

The sample holds many counts of this clonotype. The rearrangement joins TRBV5-1 to TRBJ2-7, with TRBD1 identical over 10 bases. Germline V CDR1 and CDR2: SGHRS, YFSETQ. V was clipped by 3 bases and J by 12 bases; unmatched bases: 6. This CDR3 region has 12 residues. The CDR3 coding sequence is TGCGCCAGCAGCTGGGACAGGGGCCCCCGGTACTTC. Translating gives CASSWDRGPRYF.

The sample holds many counts of this clonotype. This chain links TRBV6-5 with TRBJ1-2, with a weak D call TRBD1 (5 bases). This CDR3 comprises 14 residues. CDR1 and CDR2 from the germline V gene are MNHEY and SVGAGI. The V end was cut by 2 bases, the J end by 6 bases, with 13 bases between. CDR3 loop: CASSYRDSTDGYTF. CDR3 nucleotides: TGTGCCAGCAGTTACCGAGACAGTACGGATGGCTACACCTTC.

A few counts support this clonotype. The rearrangement uses TRBV7-9 and TRBJ1-1; a possible D gene is TRBD1 (6 bases). The CDR3 is 17 residues long. Germline loops: CDR1 SEHNR, CDR2 FQNEAQ (reference sequence). V dropped 4 bases and J dropped 4 bases, with 22 bases sitting between them. CDR3: CASSSRGGSQGSTEAFF. In DNA form, the CDR3 reads TGTGCCAGCAGCTCAAGAGGGGGTTCCCAGGGGTCCACTGAAGCTTTCTTT.

Details on this clonotype: This could be a read error, since a much larger clone is one nucleotide away. This CDR3 is missing its conserved last phenylalanine or tryptophan, likely due to a read error. The chain recombines TRBV11-2 with TRBJ2-1; D is perhaps TRBD2 (5 bases). CDR3 length: 15 amino acids. In germline, CDR1 is SGHAT, CDR2 FQNNGV. The ends were cut back, 5 bases at V and 4 bases at J, with 15 bases in the middle. Here the CDR3 DNA reads TGTGCCAGCAGCCCTGTGCCCCGGGGATACAATGAGCAGTTCATC. Translation gives CASSPVPRGYNEQFI.

This clonotype has just a few counts. The chain couples TRBV5-4 to TRBJ2-1, with D possibly being TRBD2 (6 bases). V lost 4 bases and J lost 9, with 26 bases in between. The CDR3 sequence is 17 residues long. The germline gives CDR1 SGHNT, CDR2 YYREEE (reference sequence). Here the CDR3 reads CASSRWTTGMRGSEQFF. The DNA of the CDR3 is TGTGCCAGCAGCCGTTGGACTACCGGGATGAGGGGAAGTGAGCAGTTCTTC.

This clonotype was seen only a few times. The CDR3 loop reads CASSPRHGSGRSTDTQYF. CDR3 coding DNA: TGTGCCAGCAGCCCCCGACATGGGAGCGGACGTTCCACAGATACGCAGTATTTT. The genes are TRBV5-6 and TRBJ2-3; TRBD2 might be the D (5 bases). This CDR3 spans 18 amino acids. The germline gives CDR1 SGHDT, CDR2 YYEEEE. V was clipped by 4 bases and J by 2 bases, with 23 bases between them.

This clonotype came up many times. The gene calls are TRBV12-3 or TRBV12-4 and TRBJ2-2; unclear D gene. Trimming left V 3 bases short and J 4 bases short, with 9 bases between. The CDR3 is 14 residues long. The CDR3 reads CASSFWGSTGELFF. In nucleotides, the CDR3 is TGTGCCAGCAGTTTCTGGGGTTCCACCGGGGAGCTGTTTTTT.

This clonotype was picked up many times. The rearrangement links TRBV27 to TRBJ2-1; D is undetermined. The V end lost 5 bases, the J end lost 9 bases, and 14 bases lay between the germline ends. The germline V gene encodes CDR1 MNHEY and CDR2 SMNVEV (reference sequence). The CDR3 consists of 13 residues. The CDR3 DNA sequence: TGTGCCAGCAGTGCCACCCTTTCCCGTGAGCAGTTCTTC. As protein: CASSATLSREQFF.

J is TRBJ2-1 and V is TRBV21-1. TRBV21-1 is shown as a pseudogene. The CDR3 is 14 residues long. CDR3 in amino acids: CASSTPTTYNEQFF. The CDR3 DNA sequence: TGTGCCAGCAGCACCCCGACCACCTACAATGAGCAGTTCTTC.

This clonotype was detected many times. The chain joins TRBV7-9 to TRBJ2-3; D is perhaps TRBD2 (6 bases). Germline-derived CDR1 and CDR2 are SEHNR and FQNEAQ (reference sequence). The CDR3 has 13 residues. The germline V and J ends were trimmed by 8 bases and 3 bases, with 12 bases remaining between them. As DNA, the CDR3 is TGTGCCAGCCTGGAGGGAATGACAGATACGCAGTATTTT. Translating it yields CASLEGMTDTQYF. Supplemented by reference TRBV7-9 and TRBJ2-3, the full variable domain reads DTGVSQNPRHKITKRGQNVTFRCDPISEHNRLYWYRQTLGQGPEFLTYFQNEAQLEKSRLLSDRFSAERPKGSFSTLEIQRTEQGDSAMYLCASLEGMTDTQYFGPGTRLTVL.